This T cell receptor beta chain was documented in a study of T cells after yellow fever vaccination. Study outcomes and limitations: Clonotypes shared by both compartments, CD4 and CD8, made up a small share. Post-booster repertoires again held most primary-vaccination clones (roughly 95% CD4, 75% to 90% CD8). The secondary T-cell response peaked on day 5, not day 15, but was weaker.

In regard to this clonotype: Its target is unknown.

Synthesis of TCR cDNA relied on 5'RACE template switching, which attached a universal primer site and UMIs. A single record per CDR3 protein comes from TCRdb applying MiXCR to the 5' RACE reads. The sample holds some 120,000 distinct CDR3 sequences, roughly 15% seen once. The trim removed 5 bases at V and 2 bases at J, leaving 14 bases unmatched. The germline gives CDR1 MDHEN, CDR2 SYDVKM. This CDR3 has 19 amino acids. The clonotype originates from a man younger than 35 who received the YFV17D yellow fever vaccine. The material was CD8+ T cells sorted from PBMCs, obtained 5 days after the yellow fever booster vaccination. The genes are TRBV28 and TRBJ2-4, with 11 bases that match TRBD1. DNA for the CDR3: TGTGCCAGCAGTCCTCCCCAACGGGACAGGGGGTATACCAAAAACATTCAGTACTTC. It is translated as CASSPPQRDRGYTKNIQYF.